Listed below are T cell receptor beta chains from one sample, sequenced in a study of cytomegalovirus exposure and HLA in healthy donors. The repertoire was sequenced with immunoSEQ multiplex PCR; TCRdb's copy has only in-frame clones and lacks some. This repertoire shows 150,000 to 200,000 clones, roughly 80% found once; its top ten account for less than 5%. Sequences were obtained from PBMCs. Source of these receptors: a male donor in good health and CMV-seronegative. The CDR3 runs from the conserved cysteine through the conserved F or W. Each record gives: V gene, D gene, clone size, J gene, CDR3 protein, CDR3 DNA. A D gene is named only where the DNA matches it firmly. Size values are once, few and many counts, or a class for expanded clones, and some rows have none.

v_call: TRBV10-3; d_call: NA; clone_size: few; j_call: TRBJ1-1; cdr3_aa: CASSDQGPAFF; cdr3_nt: TGTGCCAGCAGTGACCAGGGTCCAGCTTTCTTT
v_call: TRBV6-1; d_call: TRBD1; clone_size: NA; j_call: TRBJ2-6; cdr3_aa: CASSGTGGGANVLTF; cdr3_nt: TGTGCCAGCAGTGGGACAGGGGGTGGGGCCAACGTCCTGACTTTC
v_call: TRBV27; d_call: TRBD1; clone_size: few; j_call: TRBJ2-2; cdr3_aa: CASSLRGWDTGELFF; cdr3_nt: TGTGCCAGCAGTCTCAGGGGGTGGGACACCGGGGAGCTGTTTTTT
v_call: TRBV14; d_call: NA; clone_size: NA; j_call: TRBJ1-2; cdr3_aa: CASSGPGSYTF; cdr3_nt: TGTGCCAGCAGCGGACCAGGGAGCTACACCTTC
v_call: TRBV30; d_call: TRBD1; clone_size: NA; j_call: TRBJ1-6; cdr3_aa: CAWEGQYNSPLHF; cdr3_nt: TGTGCCTGGGAGGGACAGTATAATTCACCCCTCCACTTT
v_call: TRBV9; d_call: TRBD2; clone_size: NA; j_call: TRBJ2-1; cdr3_aa: CASSSRLAGYNEQFF; cdr3_nt: TGTGCCAGCAGCTCAAGACTAGCGGGCTACAATGAGCAGTTCTTC
v_call: TRBV5-1; d_call: NA; clone_size: few; j_call: TRBJ2-1; cdr3_aa: CASTISTDRTYNEQFF; cdr3_nt: TGCGCCAGCACTATCTCGACAGACCGGACCTACAATGAGCAGTTCTTC
v_call: TRBV7-2; d_call: NA; clone_size: NA; j_call: TRBJ2-3; cdr3_aa: CASSSRDWDTQYF; cdr3_nt: TGTGCCAGCAGCTCCAGGGACTGGGATACGCAGTATTTT
v_call: TRBV7-8; d_call: TRBD2; clone_size: NA; j_call: TRBJ2-7; cdr3_aa: CASSVSGNYEQYF; cdr3_nt: TGTGCCAGCAGCGTTAGCGGGAACTACGAGCAGTACTTC
v_call: TRBV28; d_call: NA; clone_size: NA; j_call: TRBJ1-1; cdr3_aa: CASSLLYGATTEAFF; cdr3_nt: TGTGCCAGCAGTTTACTTTATGGGGCCACCACTGAAGCTTTCTTT
v_call: TRBV6-1; d_call: NA; clone_size: NA; j_call: TRBJ2-3; cdr3_aa: CASSEGADSYTDTQYF; cdr3_nt: TGTGCCAGCAGTGAAGGGGCCGACAGTTACACAGATACGCAGTATTTT
v_call: TRBV28; d_call: TRBD2; clone_size: NA; j_call: TRBJ2-1; cdr3_aa: CASSSVTSANNEQFF; cdr3_nt: TGTGCCAGCTCATCAGTCACTAGCGCCAACAATGAGCAGTTCTTC
v_call: TRBV7-9; d_call: NA; clone_size: few; j_call: TRBJ2-1; cdr3_aa: CASSSLQGSSYNEQFF; cdr3_nt: TGTGCCAGCAGTTCTCTACAGGGTAGTTCCTACAATGAGCAGTTCTTC
v_call: TRBV4-1; d_call: NA; clone_size: NA; j_call: TRBJ2-1; cdr3_aa: CASSLESDYNEQFF; cdr3_nt: TGCGCCAGCAGCCTGGAGTCGGACTACAATGAGCAGTTCTTC
v_call: TRBV7-9; d_call: NA; clone_size: few; j_call: TRBJ1-2; cdr3_aa: CASSFQDGYTF; cdr3_nt: TGTGCCAGCAGCTTTCAGGATGGCTACACCTTC
v_call: TRBV7-2; d_call: NA; clone_size: once; j_call: TRBJ2-7; cdr3_aa: CASSSVTSYEQYF; cdr3_nt: TGTGCCAGCAGCTCAGTTACCTCCTACGAGCAGTACTTC
v_call: TRBV7-9; d_call: TRBD2; clone_size: NA; j_call: TRBJ2-1; cdr3_aa: CASSLDAGGHNEQFF; cdr3_nt: TGTGCCAGCAGCTTAGATGCGGGAGGGCACAATGAGCAGTTCTTC
v_call: TRBV6-5; d_call: TRBD2; clone_size: few; j_call: TRBJ2-5; cdr3_aa: CASAHGGLVPETQYF; cdr3_nt: TGTGCCAGCGCCCATGGGGGACTAGTCCCAGAGACCCAGTACTTC
v_call: TRBV19; d_call: TRBD1; clone_size: NA; j_call: TRBJ1-2; cdr3_aa: CASSNRGGSGYTF; cdr3_nt: TGTGCCAGTAGTAACAGGGGCGGCTCTGGCTACACCTTC
v_call: TRBV28; d_call: TRBD1; clone_size: few; j_call: TRBJ1-2; cdr3_aa: CASIPGTGYYGYTF; cdr3_nt: TGTGCCAGCATCCCCGGGACAGGATACTATGGCTACACCTTC
v_call: TRBV27; d_call: NA; clone_size: NA; j_call: TRBJ2-7; cdr3_aa: CASSWGPDSYEQYF; cdr3_nt: TGTGCCAGCAGTTGGGGGCCTGACTCCTACGAGCAGTACTTC
v_call: TRBV7-9; d_call: TRBD2; clone_size: many; j_call: TRBJ2-7; cdr3_aa: CASSPPWMSGRNEQYF; cdr3_nt: TGTGCCAGCAGCCCCCCTTGGATGAGCGGGAGAAACGAGCAGTACTTC
v_call: TRBV2; d_call: TRBD2; clone_size: NA; j_call: TRBJ2-1; cdr3_aa: CASSLAGGPSHEQFF; cdr3_nt: TGTGCCAGCAGTCTAGCGGGGGGGCCGAGTCATGAGCAGTTCTTC
v_call: TRBV25-1; d_call: NA; clone_size: NA; j_call: TRBJ1-2; cdr3_aa: CASRDYYGYTF; cdr3_nt: TGTGCCAGTAGGGACTACTATGGCTACACCTTC
v_call: TRBV18; d_call: TRBD2; clone_size: NA; j_call: TRBJ2-1; cdr3_aa: CASSGLGGYNEQFF; cdr3_nt: TGTGCCAGCTCGGGACTAGGGGGATACAATGAGCAGTTCTTC
v_call: TRBV6-6; d_call: NA; clone_size: few; j_call: TRBJ1-2; cdr3_aa: CASNQGNYGYTF; cdr3_nt: TGTGCCAGCAATCAGGGGAACTATGGCTACACCTTC
v_call: TRBV19; d_call: NA; clone_size: NA; j_call: TRBJ2-1; cdr3_aa: CASSPGHRSNEQFF; cdr3_nt: TGTGCCAGTAGTCCGGGACACCGCTCCAATGAGCAGTTCTTC
v_call: TRBV9; d_call: TRBD1; clone_size: NA; j_call: TRBJ2-7; cdr3_aa: CASSPKTGIHEQYF; cdr3_nt: TGTGCCAGCAGCCCCAAGACAGGGATCCACGAGCAGTACTTC
v_call: TRBV7-2; d_call: TRBD2; clone_size: NA; j_call: TRBJ2-1; cdr3_aa: CASSLAPGSASGYNEQFF; cdr3_nt: TGTGCCAGCAGCTTAGCTCCTGGCTCGGCTAGCGGGTACAATGAGCAGTTCTTC
v_call: TRBV11-2; d_call: NA; clone_size: NA; j_call: TRBJ2-5; cdr3_aa: CASSPRFSGVRETQYF; cdr3_nt: TGTGCCAGCAGCCCCCGCTTTTCGGGGGTACGTGAGACCCAGTACTTC
v_call: TRBV15; d_call: TRBD2; clone_size: NA; j_call: TRBJ2-3; cdr3_aa: CATSSSTSGAPDAQYF; cdr3_nt: TGTGCCACCAGCAGTTCGACTAGCGGGGCACCAGATGCGCAGTATTTT
v_call: TRBV7-2; d_call: TRBD1; clone_size: few; j_call: TRBJ1-5; cdr3_aa: CASRPGDRGNQPQHF; cdr3_nt: TGTGCCAGCAGACCCGGGGACAGGGGTAACCAGCCCCAGCATTTT
v_call: TRBV7-2; d_call: NA; clone_size: NA; j_call: TRBJ1-5; cdr3_aa: CASSPRVGNQPQHF; cdr3_nt: TGTGCCAGCAGCCCTCGAGTGGGCAATCAGCCCCAGCATTTT
v_call: TRBV18; d_call: NA; clone_size: NA; j_call: TRBJ2-1; cdr3_aa: CASSPVGGTYNEQFF; cdr3_nt: TGTGCCAGCTCACCAGTGGGAGGAACGTACAATGAGCAGTTCTTC
v_call: TRBV18; d_call: NA; clone_size: NA; j_call: TRBJ1-4; cdr3_aa: CASSPASTNEKLFF; cdr3_nt: TGTGCCAGCTCACCGGCCTCAACTAATGAAAAACTGTTTTTT
v_call: TRBV6-1; d_call: NA; clone_size: NA; j_call: TRBJ1-1; cdr3_aa: CAIGRTFF; cdr3_nt: TGTGCCATCGGGAGAACTTTCTTT
v_call: TRBV2; d_call: NA; clone_size: once; j_call: TRBJ2-6; cdr3_aa: CASSAGSGGANVLTF; cdr3_nt: TGTGCCAGCAGTGCAGGGTCGGGCGGGGCCAACGTCCTGACTTTC
v_call: TRBV30; d_call: NA; clone_size: NA; j_call: TRBJ2-5; cdr3_aa: CAWSVRSGQETQYF; cdr3_nt: TGTGCCTGGAGTGTACGGTCAGGGCAAGAGACCCAGTACTTC
v_call: TRBV4-2; d_call: TRBD2; clone_size: NA; j_call: TRBJ2-7; cdr3_aa: CASSQDGGGYEQYF; cdr3_nt: TGTGCCAGCAGCCAAGACGGGGGAGGGTACGAGCAGTACTTC
v_call: TRBV7-9; d_call: TRBD1; clone_size: few; j_call: TRBJ1-2; cdr3_aa: CASSLAAGTGFGYTF; cdr3_nt: TGTGCCAGCAGCTTAGCGGCCGGGACAGGGTTTGGCTACACCTTC
v_call: TRBV7-8; d_call: NA; clone_size: NA; j_call: TRBJ2-7; cdr3_aa: CASSLDPLRVYEQYF; cdr3_nt: TGTGCCAGCAGCCTAGACCCGTTGCGCGTCTACGAGCAGTACTTC
v_call: TRBV9; d_call: NA; clone_size: few; j_call: TRBJ1-2; cdr3_aa: CASSPQTSAGYGYTF; cdr3_nt: TGTGCCAGCAGCCCCCAAACTTCCGCGGGTTATGGCTACACCTTC
v_call: TRBV4-3; d_call: TRBD1; clone_size: few; j_call: TRBJ1-2; cdr3_aa: CASSQVGGQFLGGYTF; cdr3_nt: TGCGCCAGCAGCCAAGTTGGGGGACAGTTCCTCGGGGGCTACACCTTC
v_call: TRBV7-9; d_call: TRBD2; clone_size: NA; j_call: TRBJ2-1; cdr3_aa: CASSPIGTSGGVFF; cdr3_nt: TGTGCCAGCAGCCCCATCGGGACTAGCGGGGGGGTGTTCTTC